This T cell receptor beta chain was captured by sequencing in a study of T cells in Graves' hyperthyroidism and ophthalmopathy. Germline lookup yields CDR1 SEHNR and CDR2 FQNEAQ (reference sequence). The CDR3 sequence is 14 residues long. Trimming took off 4 bases at V and 5 bases at J, with 11 bases between the two ends. What was amplified from RNA transcripts were TCR beta CDR3 regions. The HTBI primer set drove a first-round RT-PCR of the TCR CDR3. TCRdb passed the multiplex PCR reads through MiXCR, listing each CDR3 protein once. The table lists around 400,000 distinct CDR3 sequences, around a quarter of them singletons.

The specimen sequenced was blood. The V and J genes are TRBV7-9 and TRBJ1-4, with D perhaps TRBD1 (5 bases). The receptor's source is a man aged 50-59 years with Graves' hyperthyroidism. The CDR3 DNA is TGTGCCAGCAGCTCACTCGGGACGAATGAAAAACTGTTTTTT. It is translated as CASSSLGTNEKLFF.